This T cell receptor (beta chain) was obtained from a study of blood T cell repertoires in COVID-19. Overall study context: Acute-phase and convalescent COVID-19 samples originated in the United States, Italy and Spain. The cDNA or gDNA used as material had been derived from T cells, B-cell-depleted T cells, or PBMCs.

Authors' methods: Researchers report that nucleated cell counts were estimated from reference gene primer amplification. Sequencing used immunoSEQ multiplex PCR; TCRdb keeps in-frame clones, though not all of them. V, J and clone size are taken as reported in that table, and D and trimming were inferred from the DNA itself. Of around 50,000 clones listed, 90% were seen once; the top ten hold 2.5% to 3.5%. The CDR3 is 15 residues long. Unmatched junction bases numbered 11, after V lost 6 bases and J lost 5 bases. Germline CDR1 and CDR2: MNHEY and SVGAGI. J is TRBJ2-3 and V is TRBV6-5; the match to TRBD1 covers 7 bases. Sequencing was done on a sample of peripheral blood. The clonotype comes from a human donor in a cohort sampled during active COVID-19. CDR3 nucleotide sequence: TGTGCCAGCAGAGACCGGGACAGACGAGAAGATACGCAGTATTTT. It is translated as CASRDRDRREDTQYF.